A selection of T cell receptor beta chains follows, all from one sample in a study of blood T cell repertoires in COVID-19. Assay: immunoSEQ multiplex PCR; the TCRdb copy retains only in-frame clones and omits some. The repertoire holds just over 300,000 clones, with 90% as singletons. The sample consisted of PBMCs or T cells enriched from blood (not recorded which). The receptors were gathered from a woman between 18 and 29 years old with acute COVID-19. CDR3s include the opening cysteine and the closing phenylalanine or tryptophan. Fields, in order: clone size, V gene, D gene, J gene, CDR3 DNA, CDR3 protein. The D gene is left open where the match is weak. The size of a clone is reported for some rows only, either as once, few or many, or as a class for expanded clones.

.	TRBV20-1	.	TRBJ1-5	TGCAGTGCTAGTCCGAGGGAAGGGCGCAATCAGCCCCAGCATTTT	CSASPREGRNQPQHF
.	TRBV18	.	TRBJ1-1	TGTGCCAGCTCACCCGGGAGGGGCGATAACACTGAAGCTTTCTTT	CASSPGRGDNTEAFF
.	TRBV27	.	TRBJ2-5	TGTGCCAGCAGTCCGACTATCGGACAAGAGACCCAGTACTTC	CASSPTIGQETQYF
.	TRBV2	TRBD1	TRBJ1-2	TGTGCCAGCAGGGGACAGGGCGTTTATGGCTACACCTTC	CASRGQGVYGYTF
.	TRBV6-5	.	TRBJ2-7	TGTGCCAGCAGTCCGACGGTTGGGGCTTCCTACGAGCAGTACTTC	CASSPTVGASYEQYF
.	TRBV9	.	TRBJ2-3	TGTGCCAGCAGCTACAGGGACCGGTCCGCAGATACGCAGTATTTT	CASSYRDRSADTQYF
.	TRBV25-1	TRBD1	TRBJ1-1	TGTGCCAGCAGCTGGACAGGGGAGACTGAAGCTTTCTTT	CASSWTGETEAFF
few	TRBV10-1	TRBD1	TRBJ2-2	TGCGCCAGGATGACCGGGACAGGGGACCTGGACGGGGAGCTGTTTTTT	CARMTGTGDLDGELFF
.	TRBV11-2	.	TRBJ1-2	TGTGCCAGCAGCTTGGGCGTGGCTGGCTACACCTTC	CASSLGVAGYTF
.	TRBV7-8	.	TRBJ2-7	TGTGCCAGCAGCTACGCCCGCATCGGACAGCGACTCTACGAGCAGTACTTC	CASSYARIGQRLYEQYF
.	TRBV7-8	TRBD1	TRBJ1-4	TGTGCCAGCAACCCAGGGACAGGGGGTAATGAAAAACTGTTTTTT	CASNPGTGGNEKLFF
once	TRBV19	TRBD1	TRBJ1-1	TGTGCCAGTAGGACAGGGGCCATGAACACTGAAGCTTTCTTT	CASRTGAMNTEAFF
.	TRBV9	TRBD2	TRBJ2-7	TGTGCCAGCAGCCGGGGGGGACAAAACTCCTACGAGCAGTACTTC	CASSRGGQNSYEQYF
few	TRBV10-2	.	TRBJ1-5	TGCGCCAGCAGTGAGTCGACGGCTCCAGGGTCCCAGCATTTT	CASSESTAPGSQHF
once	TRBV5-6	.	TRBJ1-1	TGTGCCAGCAGCGTAATCCAGGTGATTAGTGCTGAAGCTTTCTTT	CASSVIQVISAEAFF
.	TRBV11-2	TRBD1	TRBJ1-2	TGTGCCAGCAGCTTAGGCCTGCCGGGACAGGGGAACTATGGCTACACCTTC	CASSLGLPGQGNYGYTF
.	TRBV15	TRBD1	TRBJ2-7	TGTGCCACCAGCAGGAAGACACAGGGGAGCTCCTACGAGCAGTACTTC	CATSRKTQGSSYEQYF
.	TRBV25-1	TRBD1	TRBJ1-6	TGTGCCAGCAGTGGACAGGGGGCGAATTCACCCCTCCACTTT	CASSGQGANSPLHF
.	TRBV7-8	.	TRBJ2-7	TGTGCCAGCAGCCCCCGACTATTCTCATCCTACGAGCAGTACTTC	CASSPRLFSSYEQYF
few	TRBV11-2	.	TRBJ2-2	TGTGCCAGCAGCTGGCCGGGGAACACCGGGGAGCTGTTTTTT	CASSWPGNTGELFF
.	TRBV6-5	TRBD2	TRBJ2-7	TGTGCCAGCAGCTCTAGCGGGAGAGGCTACGAGCAGTACTTC	CASSSSGRGYEQYF
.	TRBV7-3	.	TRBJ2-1	TGTGCCAGCAGCTTAACCTCGGGGTTTGTGGATGAGCAGTTCTTC	CASSLTSGFVDEQFF
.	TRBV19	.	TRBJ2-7	TGTGCCAGTAGTACACAACGGGAGACAAACGAGCAGTACTTC	CASSTQRETNEQYF
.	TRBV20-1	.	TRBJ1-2	TGCAGTGCTAGTCAGGTTTTCTATGGCTACACCTTC	CSASQVFYGYTF